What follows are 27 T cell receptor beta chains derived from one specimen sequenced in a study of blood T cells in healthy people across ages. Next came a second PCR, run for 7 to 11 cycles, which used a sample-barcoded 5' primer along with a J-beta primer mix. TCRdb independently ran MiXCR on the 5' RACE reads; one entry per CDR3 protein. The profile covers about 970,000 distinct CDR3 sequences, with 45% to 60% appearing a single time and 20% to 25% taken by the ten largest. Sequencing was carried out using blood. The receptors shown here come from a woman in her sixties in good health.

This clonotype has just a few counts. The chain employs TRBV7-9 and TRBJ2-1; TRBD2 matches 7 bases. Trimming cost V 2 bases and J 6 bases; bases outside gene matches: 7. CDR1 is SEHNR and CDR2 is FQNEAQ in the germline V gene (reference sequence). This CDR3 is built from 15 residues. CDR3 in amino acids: CASSLPERDGNEQFF. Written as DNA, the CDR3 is TGTGCCAGCAGCTTACCCGAGCGGGATGGCAATGAGCAGTTCTTC. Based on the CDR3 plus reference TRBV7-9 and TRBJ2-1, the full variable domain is DTGVSQNPRHKITKRGQNVTFRCDPISEHNRLYWYRQTLGQGPEFLTYFQNEAQLEKSRLLSDRFSAERPKGSFSTLEIQRTEQGDSAMYLCASSLPERDGNEQFFGPGTRLTVL.

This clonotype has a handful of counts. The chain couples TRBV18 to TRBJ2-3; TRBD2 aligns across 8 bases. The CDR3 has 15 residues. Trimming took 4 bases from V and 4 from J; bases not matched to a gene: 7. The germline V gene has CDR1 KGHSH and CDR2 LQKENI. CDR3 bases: TGTGCCAGCTCACAAAGCGGGAGTAGTGCAGATACGCAGTATTTT. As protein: CASSQSGSSADTQYF.

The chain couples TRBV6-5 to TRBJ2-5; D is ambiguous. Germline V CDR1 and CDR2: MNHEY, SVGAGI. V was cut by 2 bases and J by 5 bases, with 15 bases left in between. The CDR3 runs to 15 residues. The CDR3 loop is CASSYVTAPIETQYF. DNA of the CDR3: TGTGCCAGCAGTTACGTCACGGCCCCCATTGAGACCCAGTACTTC.

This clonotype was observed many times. CDR3 sequence reads: CASTPGGRVGEQYF. CDR3 nucleotide sequence: TGTGCCAGCACCCCTGGCGGGAGGGTTGGCGAGCAGTACTTC. The chain joins TRBV7-2 to TRBJ2-7; 9 nucleotides line up with TRBD2. V shed 7 bases and J 6 bases; nucleotides not matched to a gene: 10. The germline V gene encodes CDR1 SGHTA and CDR2 FQGNSA. The CDR3 is 14 amino acids.

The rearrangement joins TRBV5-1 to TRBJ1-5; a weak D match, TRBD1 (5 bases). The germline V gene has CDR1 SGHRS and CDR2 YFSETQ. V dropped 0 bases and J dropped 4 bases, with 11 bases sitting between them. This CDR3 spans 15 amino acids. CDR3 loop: CASSLATGLNQPQHF. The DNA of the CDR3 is TGCGCCAGCAGCTTGGCCACGGGACTTAATCAGCCCCAGCATTTT.

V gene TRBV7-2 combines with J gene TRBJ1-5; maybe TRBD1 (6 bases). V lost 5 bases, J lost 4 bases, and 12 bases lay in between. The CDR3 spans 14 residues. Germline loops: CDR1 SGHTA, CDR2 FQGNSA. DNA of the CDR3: TGTGCCAGCAGCCCGGGGGCTATTAATCAGCCCCAGCATTTT. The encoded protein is CASSPGAINQPQHF.

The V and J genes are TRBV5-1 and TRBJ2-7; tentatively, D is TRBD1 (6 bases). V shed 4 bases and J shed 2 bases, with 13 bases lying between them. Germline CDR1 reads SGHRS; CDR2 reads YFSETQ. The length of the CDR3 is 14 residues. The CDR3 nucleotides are TGCGCCAGCAGCCCCCAGGGGACCCCCTACGAGCAGTACTTC. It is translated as CASSPQGTPYEQYF.

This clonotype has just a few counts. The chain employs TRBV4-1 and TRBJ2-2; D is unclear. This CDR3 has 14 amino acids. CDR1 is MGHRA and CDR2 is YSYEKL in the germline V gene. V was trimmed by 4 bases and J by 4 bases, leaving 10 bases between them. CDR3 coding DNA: TGCGCCAGCAGCCCCGGAGATTCCACCGGGGAGCTGTTTTTT. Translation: CASSPGDSTGELFF.

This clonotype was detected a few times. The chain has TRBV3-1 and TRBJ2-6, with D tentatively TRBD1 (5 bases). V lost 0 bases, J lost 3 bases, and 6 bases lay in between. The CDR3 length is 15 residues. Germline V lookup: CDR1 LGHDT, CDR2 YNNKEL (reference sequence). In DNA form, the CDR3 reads TGTGCCAGCAGCCAAGACAGGGTTGGGGCCAACGTCCTGACTTTC. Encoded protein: CASSQDRVGANVLTF. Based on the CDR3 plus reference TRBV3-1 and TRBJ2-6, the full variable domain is DTAVSQTPKYLVTQMGNDKSIKCEQNLGHDTMYWYKQDSKKFLKIMFSYNNKELIINETVPNRFSPKSPDKAHLNLHINSLELGDSAVYFCASSQDRVGANVLTFGAGSRLTVL.

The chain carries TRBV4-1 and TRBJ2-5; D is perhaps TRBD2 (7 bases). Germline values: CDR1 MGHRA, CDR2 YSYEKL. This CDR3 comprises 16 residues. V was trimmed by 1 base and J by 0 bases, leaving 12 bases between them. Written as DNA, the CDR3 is TGCGCCAGCAGCCAAGCAAGGGGGGGGGACCAAGAGACCCAGTACTTC. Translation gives CASSQARGGDQETQYF.

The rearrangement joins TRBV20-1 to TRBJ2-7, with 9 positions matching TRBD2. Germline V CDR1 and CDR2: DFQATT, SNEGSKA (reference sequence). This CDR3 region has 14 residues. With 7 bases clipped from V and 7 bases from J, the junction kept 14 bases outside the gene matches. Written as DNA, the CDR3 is TGCAGTGTTCCTACCCCGGGACTAGCAGGGGAGCAGTACTTC. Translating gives CSVPTPGLAGEQYF.

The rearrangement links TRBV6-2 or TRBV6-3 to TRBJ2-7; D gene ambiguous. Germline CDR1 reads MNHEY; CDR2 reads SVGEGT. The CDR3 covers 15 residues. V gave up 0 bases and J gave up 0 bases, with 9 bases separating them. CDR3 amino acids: CASSYSFWISYEQYF. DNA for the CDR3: TGTGCCAGCAGTTACTCGTTCTGGATCTCCTACGAGCAGTACTTC.

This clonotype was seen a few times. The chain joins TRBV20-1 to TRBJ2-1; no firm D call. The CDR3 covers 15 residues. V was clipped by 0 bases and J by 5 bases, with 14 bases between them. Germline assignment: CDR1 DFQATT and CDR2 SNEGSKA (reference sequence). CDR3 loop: CSARESRSANNEQFF. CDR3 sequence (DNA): TGCAGTGCTAGAGAGTCCCGATCAGCGAACAATGAGCAGTTCTTC.

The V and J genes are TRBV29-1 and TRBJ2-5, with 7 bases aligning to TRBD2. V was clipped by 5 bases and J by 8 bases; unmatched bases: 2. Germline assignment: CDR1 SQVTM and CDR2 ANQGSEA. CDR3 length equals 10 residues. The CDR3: CSVLAVTQYF. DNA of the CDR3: TGCAGCGTTCTAGCGGTAACCCAGTACTTC.

This CDR3 reads CASSPDGGFSGYTF. DNA of the CDR3: TGCGCCAGCAGTCCTGACGGGGGATTTAGCGGCTACACCTTC. This chain links TRBV4-1 with TRBJ1-2; a weak D match, TRBD1 (5 bases). Germline V gene sequence: CDR1 MGHRA, CDR2 YSYEKL. V lost 6 bases and J 8 bases, leaving 19 bases between the germline ends. This CDR3 region has 14 residues.

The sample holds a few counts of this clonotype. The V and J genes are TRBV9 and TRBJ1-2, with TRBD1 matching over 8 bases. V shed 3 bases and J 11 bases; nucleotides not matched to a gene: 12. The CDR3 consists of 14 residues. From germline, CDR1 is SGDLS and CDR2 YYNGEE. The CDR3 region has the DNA TGTGCCAGCAGCGACATCGGGACAGGCCGCGGGTACACCTTC. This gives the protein CASSDIGTGRGYTF.

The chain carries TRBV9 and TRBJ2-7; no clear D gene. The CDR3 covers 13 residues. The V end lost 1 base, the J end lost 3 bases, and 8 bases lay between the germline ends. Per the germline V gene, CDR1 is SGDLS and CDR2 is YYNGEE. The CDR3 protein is CASSVNSGYEQYF. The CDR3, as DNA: TGTGCCAGCAGCGTAAACAGTGGCTACGAGCAGTACTTC.

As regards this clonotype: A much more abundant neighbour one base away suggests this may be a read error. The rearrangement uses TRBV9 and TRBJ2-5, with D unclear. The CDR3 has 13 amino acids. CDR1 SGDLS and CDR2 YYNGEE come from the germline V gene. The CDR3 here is CANSVGLMETQYF. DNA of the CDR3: TGTGCCAACAGCGTAGGTTTGATGGAGACCCAGTACTTC.

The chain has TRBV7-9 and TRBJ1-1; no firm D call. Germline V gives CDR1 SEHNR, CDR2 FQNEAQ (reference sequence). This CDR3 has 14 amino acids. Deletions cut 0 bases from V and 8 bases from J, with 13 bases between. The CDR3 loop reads CASSLAGERREAFF. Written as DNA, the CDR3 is TGTGCCAGCAGCTTAGCAGGAGAGAGGCGAGAAGCTTTCTTT.

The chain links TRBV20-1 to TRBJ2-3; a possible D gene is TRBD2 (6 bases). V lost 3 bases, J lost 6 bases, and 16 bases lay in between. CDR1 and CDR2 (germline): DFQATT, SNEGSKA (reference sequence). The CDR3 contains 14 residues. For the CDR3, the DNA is TGCAGTGCTAGTCTCTCCGGGGAGGAGGATACGCAGTATTTT. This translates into CSASLSGEEDTQYF.

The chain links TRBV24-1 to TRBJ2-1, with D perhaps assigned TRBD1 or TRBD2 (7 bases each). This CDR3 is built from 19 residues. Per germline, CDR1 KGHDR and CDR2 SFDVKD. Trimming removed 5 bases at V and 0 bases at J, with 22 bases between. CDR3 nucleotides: TGTGCCACCAGTGCCAGGGGGGGTTTAGAAACTAGCTCCTACAATGAGCAGTTCTTC. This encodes CATSARGGLETSSYNEQFF.

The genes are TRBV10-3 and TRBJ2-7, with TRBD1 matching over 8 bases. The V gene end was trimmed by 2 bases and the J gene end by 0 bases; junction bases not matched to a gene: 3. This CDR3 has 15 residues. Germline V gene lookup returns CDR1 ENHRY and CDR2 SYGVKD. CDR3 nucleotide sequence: TGTGCCATCAGTGAGGGGACAGGAAACTCCTACGAGCAGTACTTC. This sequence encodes CAISEGTGNSYEQYF.

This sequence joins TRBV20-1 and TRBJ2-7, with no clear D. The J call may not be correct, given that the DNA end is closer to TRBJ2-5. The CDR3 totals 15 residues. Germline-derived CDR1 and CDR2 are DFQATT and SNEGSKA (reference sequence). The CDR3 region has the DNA TGCAGTGCTAGAAACCTGCGGTCCCCGGCGGAGACCCAGTACTTC. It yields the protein CSARNLRSPAETQYF.

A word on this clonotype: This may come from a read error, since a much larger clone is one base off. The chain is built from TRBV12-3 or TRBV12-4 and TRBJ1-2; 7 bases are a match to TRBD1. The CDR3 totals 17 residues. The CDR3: CASSRPSWGTEGYGCTF. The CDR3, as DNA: TGTGCCAGCAGTCGCCCCAGTTGGGGGACAGAGGGCTATGGCTGCACCTTC.

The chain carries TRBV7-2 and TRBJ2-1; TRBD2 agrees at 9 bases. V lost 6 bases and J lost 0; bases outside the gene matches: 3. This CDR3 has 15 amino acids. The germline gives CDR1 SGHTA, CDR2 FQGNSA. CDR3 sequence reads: CASSFSGGSYNEQFF. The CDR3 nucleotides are TGTGCCAGCAGTTTTAGCGGGGGCTCCTACAATGAGCAGTTCTTC.

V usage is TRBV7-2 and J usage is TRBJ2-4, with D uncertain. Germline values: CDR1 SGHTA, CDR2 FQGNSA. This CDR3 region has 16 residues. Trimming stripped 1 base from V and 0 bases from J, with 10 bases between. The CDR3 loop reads CASSLGSQVAKNIQYF. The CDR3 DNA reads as TGTGCCAGCAGCTTAGGGTCGCAGGTAGCCAAAAACATTCAGTACTTC.

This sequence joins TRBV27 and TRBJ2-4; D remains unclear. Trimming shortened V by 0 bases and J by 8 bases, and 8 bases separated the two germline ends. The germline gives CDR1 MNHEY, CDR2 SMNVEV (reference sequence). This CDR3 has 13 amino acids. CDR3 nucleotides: TGTGCCAGCAGTTTATCAGTTTTTGACATTCAGTACTTC. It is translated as CASSLSVFDIQYF.